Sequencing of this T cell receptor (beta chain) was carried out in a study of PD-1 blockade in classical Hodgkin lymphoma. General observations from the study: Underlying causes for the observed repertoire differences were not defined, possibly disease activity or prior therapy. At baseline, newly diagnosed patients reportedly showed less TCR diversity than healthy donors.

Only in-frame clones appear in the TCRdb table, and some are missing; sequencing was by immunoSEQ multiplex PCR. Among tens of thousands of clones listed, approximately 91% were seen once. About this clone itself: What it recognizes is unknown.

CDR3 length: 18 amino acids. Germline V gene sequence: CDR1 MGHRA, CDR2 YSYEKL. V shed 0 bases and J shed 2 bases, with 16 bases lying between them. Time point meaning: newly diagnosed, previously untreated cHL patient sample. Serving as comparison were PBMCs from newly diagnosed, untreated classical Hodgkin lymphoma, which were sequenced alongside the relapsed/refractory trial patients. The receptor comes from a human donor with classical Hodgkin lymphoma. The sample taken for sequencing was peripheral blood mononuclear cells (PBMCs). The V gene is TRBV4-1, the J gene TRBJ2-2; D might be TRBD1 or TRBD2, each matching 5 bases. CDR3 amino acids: CASSQEGPRALNTGELFF. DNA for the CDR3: TGCGCCAGCAGCCAAGAGGGACCCCGGGCCTTAAACACCGGGGAGCTGTTTTTT.